Listed below are T cell receptor beta chains from one sample, sequenced in a study of PD-L1 blockade in urothelial cancer. TCRdb's table, derived via immunoSEQ multiplex PCR, lists solely in-frame clones and lacks some. Here the sample spans roughly 50,000 clones, about 85% being singletons. Sequenced material: PBMCs, taken around atezolizumab (anti-PD-L1) treatment. The receptors originated from a man aged 55 to 70 with urothelial cancer. The CDR3 runs from the conserved cysteine through the conserved F or W. Fields, in order: CDR3 DNA, CDR3 protein, V gene, clone size, D gene, CDR3 length, J gene. The D gene is left open where the match is weak. The listing skips clone size in some rows; elsewhere it reads once, few, many or a size class.

CDR3nt: TGTGCCAGCAGTTTCGCGGGGGGCAGGGAGACCCAGTACTTC; CDR3aa: CASSFAGGRETQYF; v_gene: TRBV27; abundance: NA; d_gene: TRBD2; len: 14; j_gene: TRBJ2-5
CDR3nt: TGTGCCAGCTCACCACCTGCGGGAATTTCTGGCTACACCTTC; CDR3aa: CASSPPAGISGYTF; v_gene: TRBV18; abundance: NA; d_gene: NA; len: 14; j_gene: TRBJ1-2
CDR3nt: TGCGCCAGCAGCTTGGCCGGGTTGAACGAGCAGTACTTC; CDR3aa: CASSLAGLNEQYF; v_gene: TRBV5-1; abundance: NA; d_gene: NA; len: 13; j_gene: TRBJ2-7
CDR3nt: TGTGCCAGCAGTGAAGCAGGCAGGGGGAAGTACTTC; CDR3aa: CASSEAGRGKYF; v_gene: TRBV6-1; abundance: few; d_gene: TRBD1; len: 12; j_gene: TRBJ2-7
CDR3nt: TGTGCCAGCAGCAGCACTACTGATTCACCCCTCCACTTT; CDR3aa: CASSSTTDSPLHF; v_gene: TRBV9; abundance: NA; d_gene: NA; len: 13; j_gene: TRBJ1-6
CDR3nt: TGCGCCAGCAGACTAGTCGGGAATGAGCAGTTCTTC; CDR3aa: CASRLVGNEQFF; v_gene: TRBV5-1; abundance: NA; d_gene: NA; len: 12; j_gene: TRBJ2-1
CDR3nt: TGTGCCAGCAGCTCAACTGGAAACAGGCGCATCTCTGGAAACACCATATATTTT; CDR3aa: CASSSTGNRRISGNTIYF; v_gene: TRBV11-1; abundance: NA; d_gene: NA; len: 18; j_gene: TRBJ1-3
CDR3nt: TGTGCCAGCAGTTTAACCGGGGGGGATGCCACCGGGGAGCTGTTTTTT; CDR3aa: CASSLTGGDATGELFF; v_gene: TRBV28; abundance: NA; d_gene: TRBD2; len: 16; j_gene: TRBJ2-2
CDR3nt: TGTGCCAGCATGTTAGCAGGGGGCACTGAAGCTTTCTTT; CDR3aa: CASMLAGGTEAFF; v_gene: TRBV7-3; abundance: once; d_gene: TRBD1; len: 13; j_gene: TRBJ1-1
CDR3nt: TGTGCCAGCAGCATGGGACTAGGCACCTACAATGAGCAGTTCTTC; CDR3aa: CASSMGLGTYNEQFF; v_gene: TRBV7-3; abundance: few; d_gene: TRBD2; len: 15; j_gene: TRBJ2-1
CDR3nt: TGTGCCAGCGACCAAGCGGGGGGCCATTACAATGAGCAGTTCTTC; CDR3aa: CASDQAGGHYNEQFF; v_gene: TRBV11-2; abundance: NA; d_gene: TRBD2; len: 15; j_gene: TRBJ2-1
CDR3nt: TGTGCCAGCAGCGCCCTAGATCACACAGATACGCAGTATTTT; CDR3aa: CASSALDHTDTQYF; v_gene: TRBV7-2; abundance: NA; d_gene: NA; len: 14; j_gene: TRBJ2-3
CDR3nt: TGTGCCAGCAGAAGAGACTCTGGGGCCAACGTCCTGACTTTC; CDR3aa: CASRRDSGANVLTF; v_gene: TRBV6-1; abundance: NA; d_gene: NA; len: 14; j_gene: TRBJ2-6
CDR3nt: TGCGCCAGCAGCCAAGTGACTGGTACCTACAATGAGCAGTTCTTC; CDR3aa: CASSQVTGTYNEQFF; v_gene: TRBV4-1; abundance: NA; d_gene: NA; len: 15; j_gene: TRBJ2-1
CDR3nt: TGTGCCAGTAGTATAGATCTCGGGCGGGCATCTGTTAATGAGCAGTTCTTC; CDR3aa: CASSIDLGRASVNEQFF; v_gene: TRBV19; abundance: NA; d_gene: NA; len: 17; j_gene: TRBJ2-1
CDR3nt: TGCGCCAGCAGCTTGGCCGGTCACAATTCACCCCTCCACTTT; CDR3aa: CASSLAGHNSPLHF; v_gene: TRBV5-1; abundance: once; d_gene: NA; len: 14; j_gene: TRBJ1-6
CDR3nt: TGTGCCAGCAGTTACAGGGTATACAATGAGCAGTTCTTC; CDR3aa: CASSYRVYNEQFF; v_gene: TRBV27; abundance: NA; d_gene: NA; len: 13; j_gene: TRBJ2-1
CDR3nt: TGTGCCAGCGGGACAGGGCTCACCGGGGAGCTGTTTTTT; CDR3aa: CASGTGLTGELFF; v_gene: TRBV2; abundance: NA; d_gene: TRBD1; len: 13; j_gene: TRBJ2-2
CDR3nt: TGTGCCTGGAGTGTCTTAGTCAATGAAAAACTGTTTTTT; CDR3aa: CAWSVLVNEKLFF; v_gene: TRBV30; abundance: NA; d_gene: NA; len: 13; j_gene: TRBJ1-4
CDR3nt: TGTGCGAGCGGGGACAGGGGCTCCTACGAGCAGTACTTC; CDR3aa: CASGDRGSYEQYF; v_gene: TRBV21-1; abundance: NA; d_gene: NA; len: 13; j_gene: TRBJ2-7
CDR3nt: TGTGCCAGCAGCGAAGGACAGGGGATAGGCCCGAACACCGGGGAGCTGTTTTTT; CDR3aa: CASSEGQGIGPNTGELFF; v_gene: TRBV9; abundance: NA; d_gene: TRBD1; len: 18; j_gene: TRBJ2-2
CDR3nt: TGCGCCAGCAGCTTGGAGATGACAGGGCGGCATGAGCAGTTCTTC; CDR3aa: CASSLEMTGRHEQFF; v_gene: TRBV5-1; abundance: NA; d_gene: TRBD1; len: 15; j_gene: TRBJ2-1
CDR3nt: TGTGCCAGCAGCCTACGATCCAGGACTAGCGGGGTCCCGGATACGCAGTATTTT; CDR3aa: CASSLRSRTSGVPDTQYF; v_gene: TRBV7-6; abundance: once; d_gene: TRBD2; len: 18; j_gene: TRBJ2-3
CDR3nt: TGTGCCAGCAGTTACACAGAACGTAATTCACCCCTCCACTTT; CDR3aa: CASSYTERNSPLHF; v_gene: TRBV6-5; abundance: NA; d_gene: NA; len: 14; j_gene: TRBJ1-6
CDR3nt: TGTGCCACCAGCAGAGATAGGGGACAGGTCGCCTACGAGCAGTACTTC; CDR3aa: CATSRDRGQVAYEQYF; v_gene: TRBV15; abundance: once; d_gene: TRBD1; len: 16; j_gene: TRBJ2-7
CDR3nt: TGTGCCAGCAGCGTGGACGGGAGCTTGGGCTACACCTTC; CDR3aa: CASSVDGSLGYTF; v_gene: TRBV5-4; abundance: NA; d_gene: NA; len: 13; j_gene: TRBJ1-2
CDR3nt: TGTGCCAGCAGCTTTGGGCTCTCTGGAAACACCATATATTTT; CDR3aa: CASSFGLSGNTIYF; v_gene: TRBV7-2; abundance: NA; d_gene: NA; len: 14; j_gene: TRBJ1-3